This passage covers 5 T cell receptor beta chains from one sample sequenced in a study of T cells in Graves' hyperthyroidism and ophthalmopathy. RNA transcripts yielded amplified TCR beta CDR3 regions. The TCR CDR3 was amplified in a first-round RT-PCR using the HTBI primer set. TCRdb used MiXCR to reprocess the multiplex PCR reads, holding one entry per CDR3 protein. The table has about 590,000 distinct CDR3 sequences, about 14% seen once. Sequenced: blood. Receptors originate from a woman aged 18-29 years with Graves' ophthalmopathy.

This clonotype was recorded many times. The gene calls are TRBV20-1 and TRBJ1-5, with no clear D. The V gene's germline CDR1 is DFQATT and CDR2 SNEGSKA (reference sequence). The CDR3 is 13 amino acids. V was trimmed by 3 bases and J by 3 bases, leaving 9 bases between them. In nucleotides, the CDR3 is TGCAGTGCTAGGGATGAGCTCAATCAGCCCCAGCATTTT. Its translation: CSARDELNQPQHF.

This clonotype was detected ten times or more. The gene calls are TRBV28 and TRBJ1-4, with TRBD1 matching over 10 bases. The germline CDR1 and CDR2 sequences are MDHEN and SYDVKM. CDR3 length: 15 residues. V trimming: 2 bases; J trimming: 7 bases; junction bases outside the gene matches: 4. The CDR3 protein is CASSLGTGDGEKLFF. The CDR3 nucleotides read TGTGCCAGCAGTTTAGGGACAGGGGATGGTGAAAAACTGTTTTTT.

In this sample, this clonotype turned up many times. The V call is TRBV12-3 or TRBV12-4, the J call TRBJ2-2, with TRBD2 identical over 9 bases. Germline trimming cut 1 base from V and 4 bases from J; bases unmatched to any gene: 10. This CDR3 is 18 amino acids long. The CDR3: CASSLVVSGRGGTGELFF. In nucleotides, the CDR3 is TGTGCCAGCAGTTTAGTGGTTAGCGGGAGAGGAGGCACCGGGGAGCTGTTTTTT.

The CDR3 nucleotides read TGTGCCAGCAGCTTAGGGAGAAAACTGTTTTTT. This encodes CASSLGRKLFF. J is TRBJ1-4 and V is TRBV7-9, with unresolved D. V dropped 1 base and J dropped 10 bases, with 4 bases sitting between them. CDR1 and CDR2 (germline): SEHNR, FQNEAQ (reference sequence). CDR3 length: 11 amino acids.

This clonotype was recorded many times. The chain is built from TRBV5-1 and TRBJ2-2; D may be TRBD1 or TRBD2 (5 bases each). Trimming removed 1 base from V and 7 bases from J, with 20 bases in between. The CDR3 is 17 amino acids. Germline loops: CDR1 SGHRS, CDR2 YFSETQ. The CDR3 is CASSLIGRGPTFGELFF. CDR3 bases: TGCGCCAGCAGCTTGATCGGTAGGGGACCCACCTTCGGGGAGCTGTTTTTT.